The T cell receptor beta chain described here comes from a study of blood T cell repertoires in COVID-19. Study-level background: Two negative PCRs, clearance, or symptom resolution were required of recovered Cohort 3 donors. PBMCs, B-cell-depleted T cells, or T cells were the source of the cDNA or gDNA that made up the material.

Germline V gene lookup returns CDR1 LNHDA and CDR2 SQIVND (reference sequence). The CDR3 consists of 13 residues. Trimming cost V 5 bases and J 7 bases, with 12 bases left between them. Original processing notes: Nucleated cell counts were estimated from reference gene primer amplification. Sequencing was performed with immunoSEQ multiplex PCR; in TCRdb, only in-frame clones are kept and a portion is missing. V and J calls and clone size follow that table, whereas D and trimming were derived from the DNA. The table includes fewer than 250,000 clones, roughly 91% detected once. This clone turned up a few times.

This chain joins TRBV19 and TRBJ2-1, with a possible D match to TRBD2 (6 bases). The TCR originated in a man aged 25 to 45 in a cohort exposed to, infected with or recovered from COVID-19 (not recorded which). Sequencing was done on a sample of PBMCs or T cells enriched from blood (not recorded which). The CDR3 DNA reads TGTGCCAGTAGTCCGGGGACTGCAAATGAGCAGTTCTTC. It is translated as CASSPGTANEQFF.